A selection of T cell receptor beta chains follows, all from one sample in a study of blood T cell repertoires in COVID-19. Sequencing was performed with immunoSEQ multiplex PCR; in TCRdb, only in-frame clones are kept and a portion is missing. The repertoire includes about 100,000 clones, approximately 80% of them detected once, and around an eighth sits in the top ten. The source material was peripheral blood. All receptors come from a woman in her seventies with acute or convalescent COVID-19. Each CDR3 is given with its conserved first and last residue. Clone sizes are given selectively: once, few, many, or a class where the clone is expanded.

v_gene,len,abundance,CDR3aa
TRBV7-2,11,few,CASSSLRTQYF
TRBV24-1,16,NA,CATSDFTGSNTGELFF
TRBV27,15,NA,CASSIQGARFYGYTF
TRBV18,16,NA,CASSPAGGIRANVLTF
TRBV25-1,16,NA,CASRSWEGTTGNTIYF
TRBV9,16,NA,CASSVGDSRSGNTIYF
TRBV18,16,NA,CASSPQPGDNTGELFF
TRBV27,12,NA,CASSLKGNGYTF
TRBV4-3,17,NA,CASSQDPPGSYNSPLHF
TRBV25-1,18,NA,CASSEGTGVTLNTGELFF
TRBV6-5,12,NA,CASRRDSYEQYF
TRBV11-2,15,once,CASSLNRDSSTEAFF
TRBV10-3,13,NA,CAITQGFNTEAFF
TRBV11-2,14,once,CASSLQTGTYGYTF
TRBV14,14,NA,CASSRDRGGEKLFF
TRBV18,15,NA,CASSPISDRGYGYTF
TRBV5-1,18,NA,CASSPQTGGGGTNEKLFF
TRBV5-4,16,NA,CASSLDRLLTEDEQFF
TRBV2,16,NA,CASSDASFLGGEKLFF
TRBV11-1,16,NA,CASSPRLAGTRGTQYF